These 7 T cell receptor beta chains were sequenced from one sample in a study of beta chain features in type 1 diabetes. Of the isolated RNA, all was reverse transcribed, and so the sequenced material was expressed TCRB transcripts. Method: immunoSEQ multiplex PCR; TCRdb's copy keeps in-frame clones and lacks some. The table shows 850,000 to 900,000 clones, with 15% to 20% occurring only once. Material for sequencing was naive CD4+ T cells from blood. The receptors were gathered from a woman aged 18-29 years in good health.

This clone was found a few times. The chain uses TRBV18 and TRBJ2-5; D unresolved. Between the trimmed V and J ends, which lost 5 bases and 0 bases, there was a span of 7 bases. The germline V gene has CDR1 KGHSH and CDR2 LQKENI. CDR3 length: 13 amino acids. CDR3 residues: CASSLGYQETQYF. CDR3 sequence (DNA): TGTGCCAGCTCATTGGGGTACCAAGAGACCCAGTACTTC.

This clone was seen more than once but under ten times. The V call is TRBV5-1, the J call TRBJ1-3; weak D call: TRBD1 (5 bases). Per the germline V gene, CDR1 is SGHRS and CDR2 is YFSETQ. This CDR3 has 16 residues. V gave up 0 bases and J gave up 0 bases, with 10 bases separating them. Written as DNA, the CDR3 is TGCGCCAGCAGCTTGGGGGACGGTTCCTCTGGAAACACCATATATTTT. Encoded protein: CASSLGDGSSGNTIYF.

The sample holds a few counts of this clone. V usage is TRBV6-5 and J usage is TRBJ2-7; TRBD1 aligns across 7 bases. Unmatched junction bases numbered 7, after V lost 5 bases and J lost 3 bases. Germline V gene lookup returns CDR1 MNHEY and CDR2 SVGAGI. This CDR3 spans 14 amino acids. CDR3 protein: CASSTRQGRYEQYF. CDR3 nucleotide sequence: TGTGCCAGCAGTACGAGACAGGGCCGCTACGAGCAGTACTTC.

This clone showed up just a few times. J is TRBJ2-1 and V is TRBV28, with D unclear. The ends were cut back, 11 bases at V and 6 bases at J, with 5 bases in the middle. The CDR3 extends over 9 amino acids. Germline V gives CDR1 MDHEN, CDR2 SYDVKM. CDR3: CARSNEQFF. The CDR3 DNA reads as TGTGCCCGGTCCAATGAGCAGTTCTTC.

V and J are TRBV19 and TRBJ2-5; 9 bases fit TRBD1. The germline CDR1 and CDR2 sequences are LNHDA and SQIVND (reference sequence). This CDR3 is built from 15 residues. V lost 5 bases and J lost 1; bases outside the gene matches: 5. As DNA, the CDR3 is TGTGCCAGTAGTGCCGGGACAGGGCCCCAAGAGACCCAGTACTTC. It is translated as CASSAGTGPQETQYF.

This chain connects TRBV5-1 to TRBJ1-4; 8 bases fit TRBD1. The ends lost 4 bases at V and 0 bases at J; junction bases unmatched: 17. The CDR3 is 20 amino acids. Germline lookup yields CDR1 SGHRS and CDR2 YFSETQ. The CDR3, as DNA: TGCGCCAGCAGCGTTGGTGCCGGGACAGGCCGAACCGCAACTAATGAAAAACTGTTTTTT. It is translated as CASSVGAGTGRTATNEKLFF.

This chain joins TRBV4-3 and TRBJ2-3; no definite D call. Trimming shortened V by 1 base and J by 6 bases, and 14 bases separated the two germline ends. This CDR3 comprises 15 residues. Germline CDR1 reads LGHNA; CDR2 reads YSLEER. CDR3 bases: TGCGCCAGCAGCCAAGTATCGTGGGCGTTCGATACGCAGTATTTT. Its translation: CASSQVSWAFDTQYF.